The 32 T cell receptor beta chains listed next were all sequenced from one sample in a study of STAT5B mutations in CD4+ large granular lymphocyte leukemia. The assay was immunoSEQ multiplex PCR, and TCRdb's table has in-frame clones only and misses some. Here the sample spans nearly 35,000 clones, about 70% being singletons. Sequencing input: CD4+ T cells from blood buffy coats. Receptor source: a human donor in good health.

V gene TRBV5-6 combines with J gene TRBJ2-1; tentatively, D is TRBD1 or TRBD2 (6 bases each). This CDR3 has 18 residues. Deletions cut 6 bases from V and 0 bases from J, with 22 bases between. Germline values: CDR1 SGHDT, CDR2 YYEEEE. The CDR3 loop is CASIRRGSGSSSYNEQFF. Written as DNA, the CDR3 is TGTGCCAGCATACGGAGGGGGAGCGGGTCCAGCTCCTACAATGAGCAGTTCTTC. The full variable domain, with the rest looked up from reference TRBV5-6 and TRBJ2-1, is DAGVTQSPTHLIKTRGQQVTLRCSPKSGHDTVSWYQQALGQGPQFIFQYYEEEERQRGNFPDRFSGHQFPNYSSELNVNALLLGDSALYLCASIRRGSGSSSYNEQFFGPGTRLTVL.

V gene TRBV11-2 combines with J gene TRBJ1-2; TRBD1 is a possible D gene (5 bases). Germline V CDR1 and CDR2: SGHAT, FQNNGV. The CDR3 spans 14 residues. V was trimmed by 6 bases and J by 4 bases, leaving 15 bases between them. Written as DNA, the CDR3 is TGTGCCAGCAGTCCGAGGGGTTTGGGCTATGGCTACACCTTC. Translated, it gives CASSPRGLGYGYTF. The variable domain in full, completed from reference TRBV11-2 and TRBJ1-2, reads EAGVAQSPRYKIIEKRQSVAFWCNPISGHATLYWYQQILGQGPKLLIQFQNNGVVDDSQLPKDRFSAERLKGVDSTLKIQPAKLEDSAVYLCASSPRGLGYGYTFGSGTRLTVV.

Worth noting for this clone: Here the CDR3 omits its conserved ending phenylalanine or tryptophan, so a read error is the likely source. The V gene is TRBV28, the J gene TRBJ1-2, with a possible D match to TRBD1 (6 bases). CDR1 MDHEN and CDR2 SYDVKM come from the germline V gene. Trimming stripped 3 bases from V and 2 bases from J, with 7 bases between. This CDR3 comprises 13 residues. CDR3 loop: CASSLDRNYGYTS. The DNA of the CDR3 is TGTGCCAGCAGTTTGGACAGAAACTATGGCTACACCTCC.

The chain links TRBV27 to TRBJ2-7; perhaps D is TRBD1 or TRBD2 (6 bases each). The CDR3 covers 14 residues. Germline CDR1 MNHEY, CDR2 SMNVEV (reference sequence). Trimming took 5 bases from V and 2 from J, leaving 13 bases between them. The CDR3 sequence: CASSPSRGPYEQYF. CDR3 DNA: TGTGCCAGCAGTCCCAGCCGGGGGCCCTACGAGCAGTACTTC.

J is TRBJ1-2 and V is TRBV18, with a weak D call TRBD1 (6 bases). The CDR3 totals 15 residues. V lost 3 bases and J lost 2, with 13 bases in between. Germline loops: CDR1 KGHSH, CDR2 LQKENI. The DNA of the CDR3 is TGTGCCAGCTCACCCCTCGGGGGCGACAACTATGGCTACACCTTC. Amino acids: CASSPLGGDNYGYTF. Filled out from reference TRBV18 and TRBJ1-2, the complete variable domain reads NAGVMQNPRHLVRRRGQEARLRCSPMKGHSHVYWYRQLPEEGLKFMVYLQKENIIDESGMPKERFSAEFPKEGPSILRIQQVVRGDSAAYFCASSPLGGDNYGYTFGSGTRLTVV.

The CDR3 nucleotides read TGTGCCTGGAGTTTTAAAGGGGGTTATTCACCCCTCCACTTT. This sequence encodes CAWSFKGGYSPLHF. The rearrangement joins TRBV30 to TRBJ1-6, with D perhaps TRBD1 (6 bases). Trimming took 2 bases from V and 8 from J, leaving 13 bases between them. This CDR3 has 14 amino acids. Germline V gene data show CDR1 as GTSNPN and CDR2 as SVGIG (reference sequence).

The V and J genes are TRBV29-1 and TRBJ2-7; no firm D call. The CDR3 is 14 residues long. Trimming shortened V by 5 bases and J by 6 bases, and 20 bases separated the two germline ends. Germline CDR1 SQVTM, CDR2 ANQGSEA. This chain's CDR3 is CSVSYLRDGGEQYF. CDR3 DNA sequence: TGCAGCGTTTCCTACCTTAGGGATGGCGGCGAGCAGTACTTC.

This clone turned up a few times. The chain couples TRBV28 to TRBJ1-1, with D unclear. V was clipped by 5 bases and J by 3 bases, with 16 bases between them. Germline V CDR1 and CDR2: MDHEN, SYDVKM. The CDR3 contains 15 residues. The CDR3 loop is CASSTPTTFDTEAFF. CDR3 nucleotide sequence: TGTGCCAGCAGTACCCCGACCACGTTTGACACTGAAGCTTTCTTT.

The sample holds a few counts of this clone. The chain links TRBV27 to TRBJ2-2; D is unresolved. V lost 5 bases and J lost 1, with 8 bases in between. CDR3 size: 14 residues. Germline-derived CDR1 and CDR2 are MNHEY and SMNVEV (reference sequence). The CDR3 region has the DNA TGTGCCAGCAGTCGGGCAGGGAACACCGGGGAGCTGTTTTTT. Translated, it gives CASSRAGNTGELFF.

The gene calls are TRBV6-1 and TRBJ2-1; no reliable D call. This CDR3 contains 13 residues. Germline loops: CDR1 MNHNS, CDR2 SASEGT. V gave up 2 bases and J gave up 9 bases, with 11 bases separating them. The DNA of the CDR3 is TGTGCCAGCAGTGAACTTAGGATGGGTGAGCAGTTCTTC. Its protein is CASSELRMGEQFF.

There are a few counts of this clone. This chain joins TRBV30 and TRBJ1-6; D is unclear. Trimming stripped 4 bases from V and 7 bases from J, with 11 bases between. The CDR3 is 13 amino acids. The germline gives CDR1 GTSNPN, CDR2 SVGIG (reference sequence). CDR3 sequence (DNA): TGTGCCTGGATGGTGGATCCAAATTCACCCCTCCACTTT. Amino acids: CAWMVDPNSPLHF.

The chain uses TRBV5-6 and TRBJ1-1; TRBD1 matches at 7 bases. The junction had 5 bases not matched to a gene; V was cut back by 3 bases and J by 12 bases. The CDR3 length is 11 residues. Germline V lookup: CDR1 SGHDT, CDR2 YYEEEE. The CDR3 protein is CASSWGQKTFF. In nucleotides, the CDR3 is TGTGCCAGCAGCTGGGGACAGAAAACTTTCTTT.

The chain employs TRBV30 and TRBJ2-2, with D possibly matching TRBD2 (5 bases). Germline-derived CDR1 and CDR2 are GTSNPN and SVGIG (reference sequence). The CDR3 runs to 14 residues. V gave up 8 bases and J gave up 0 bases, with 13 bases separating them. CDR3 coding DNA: TGTGCCACTAGGGCCGGACCGAACACCGGGGAGCTGTTTTTT. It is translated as CATRAGPNTGELFF.

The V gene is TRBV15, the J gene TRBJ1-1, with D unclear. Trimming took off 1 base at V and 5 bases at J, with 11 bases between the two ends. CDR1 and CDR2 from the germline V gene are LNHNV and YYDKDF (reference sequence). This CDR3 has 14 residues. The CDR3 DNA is TGTGCCACCAGCAGAGTCCCCTTAGGAACTGAAGCTTTCTTT. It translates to CATSRVPLGTEAFF.

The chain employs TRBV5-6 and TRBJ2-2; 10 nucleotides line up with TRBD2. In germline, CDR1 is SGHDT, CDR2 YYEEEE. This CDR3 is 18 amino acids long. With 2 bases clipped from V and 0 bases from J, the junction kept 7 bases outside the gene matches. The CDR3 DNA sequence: TGTGCCAGCAGCTTCAGGGGACTAGCGACTTCGAACACCGGGGAGCTGTTTTTT. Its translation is CASSFRGLATSNTGELFF.

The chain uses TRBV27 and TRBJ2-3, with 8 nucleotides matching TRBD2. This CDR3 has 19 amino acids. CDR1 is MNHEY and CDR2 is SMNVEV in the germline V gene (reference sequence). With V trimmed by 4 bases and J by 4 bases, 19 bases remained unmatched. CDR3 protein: CASSSHLKGGTSWADTQYF. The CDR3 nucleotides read TGTGCCAGCAGTTCCCACCTCAAGGGTGGGACTAGTTGGGCAGATACGCAGTATTTT.

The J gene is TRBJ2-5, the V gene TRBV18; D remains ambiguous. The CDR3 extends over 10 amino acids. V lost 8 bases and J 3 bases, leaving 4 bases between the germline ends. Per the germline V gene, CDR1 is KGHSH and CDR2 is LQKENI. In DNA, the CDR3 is TGTGCCAGCGCTGAAGAGACCCAGTACTTC. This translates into CASAEETQYF.

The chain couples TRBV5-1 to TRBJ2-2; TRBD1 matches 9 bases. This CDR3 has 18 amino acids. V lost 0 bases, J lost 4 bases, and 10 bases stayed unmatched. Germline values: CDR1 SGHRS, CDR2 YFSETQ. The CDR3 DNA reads TGCGCCAGCAGCTTGGGGGGACAGGGAGCTGCCGCCACCGGGGAGCTGTTTTTT. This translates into CASSLGGQGAAATGELFF.

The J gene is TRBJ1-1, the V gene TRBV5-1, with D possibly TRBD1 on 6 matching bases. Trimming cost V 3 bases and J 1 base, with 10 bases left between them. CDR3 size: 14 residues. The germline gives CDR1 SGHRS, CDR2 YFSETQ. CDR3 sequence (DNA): TGCGCCAGCAGCTCAACAGGGCCGAACACTGAAGCTTTCTTT. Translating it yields CASSSTGPNTEAFF.

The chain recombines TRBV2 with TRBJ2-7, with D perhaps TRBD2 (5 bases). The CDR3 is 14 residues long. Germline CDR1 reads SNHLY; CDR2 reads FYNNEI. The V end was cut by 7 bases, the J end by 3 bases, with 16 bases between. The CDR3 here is CASTSDSTVYEQYF. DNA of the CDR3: TGTGCCAGCACCTCGGACTCTACCGTCTACGAGCAGTACTTC. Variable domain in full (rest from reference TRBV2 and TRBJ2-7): EPEVTQTPSHQVTQMGQEVILRCVPISNHLYFYWYRQILGQKVEFLVSFYNNEISEKSEIFDDQFSVERPDGSNFTLKIRSTKLEDSAMYFCASTSDSTVYEQYFGPGTRLTVT.

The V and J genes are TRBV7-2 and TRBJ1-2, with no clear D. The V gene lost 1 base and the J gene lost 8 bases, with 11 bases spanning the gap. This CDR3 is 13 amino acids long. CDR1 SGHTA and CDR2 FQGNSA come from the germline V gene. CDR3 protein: CASSLDSGSGYTF. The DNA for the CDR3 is TGTGCCAGCAGCTTAGATTCCGGGAGCGGCTACACCTTC.

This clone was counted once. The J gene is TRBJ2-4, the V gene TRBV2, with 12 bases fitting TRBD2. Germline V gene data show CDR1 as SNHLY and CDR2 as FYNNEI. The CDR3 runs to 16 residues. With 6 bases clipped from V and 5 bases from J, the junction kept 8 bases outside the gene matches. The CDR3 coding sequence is TGTGCCAGCAGCCCCGGGGCTAGCGGGGGGGAAAACATTCAGTACTTC. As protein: CASSPGASGGENIQYF.

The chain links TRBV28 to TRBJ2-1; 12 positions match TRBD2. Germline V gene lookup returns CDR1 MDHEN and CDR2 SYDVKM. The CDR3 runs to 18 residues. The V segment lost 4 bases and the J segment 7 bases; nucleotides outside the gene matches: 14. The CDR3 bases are TGTGCCAGCAGTTACCCGGGACTAGCGGGTGCGTACGGGAATGAGCAGTTCTTC. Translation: CASSYPGLAGAYGNEQFF.

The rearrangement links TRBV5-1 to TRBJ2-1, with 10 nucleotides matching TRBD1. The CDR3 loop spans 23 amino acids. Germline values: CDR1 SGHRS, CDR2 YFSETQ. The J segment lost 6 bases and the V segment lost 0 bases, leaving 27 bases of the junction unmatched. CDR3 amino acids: CASSLAFDQKYTLDRGHRNEQFF. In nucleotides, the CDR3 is TGCGCCAGCAGCTTGGCCTTCGATCAGAAGTACACGCTCGACAGGGGGCATCGCAATGAGCAGTTCTTC.

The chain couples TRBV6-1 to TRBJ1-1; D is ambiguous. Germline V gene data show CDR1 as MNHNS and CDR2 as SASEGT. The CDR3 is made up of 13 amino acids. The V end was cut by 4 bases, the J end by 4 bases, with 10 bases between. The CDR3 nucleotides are TGTGCCAGCAGTGGGTGGAGGAGCACTGAAGCTTTCTTT. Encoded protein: CASSGWRSTEAFF.

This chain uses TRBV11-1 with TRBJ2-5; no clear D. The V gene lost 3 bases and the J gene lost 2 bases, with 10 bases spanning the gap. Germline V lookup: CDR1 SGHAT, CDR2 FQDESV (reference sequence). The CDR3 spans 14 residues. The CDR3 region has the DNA TGTGCCAGCAGCTTTGAACAGCCTCAAGAGACCCAGTACTTC. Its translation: CASSFEQPQETQYF.

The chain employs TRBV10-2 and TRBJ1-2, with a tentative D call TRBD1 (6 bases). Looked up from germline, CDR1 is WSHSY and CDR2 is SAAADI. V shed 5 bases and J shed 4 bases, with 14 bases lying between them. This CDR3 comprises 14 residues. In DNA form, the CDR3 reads TGCGCCAGCAGTCTACAGGGCGATCCCTATGGCTACACCTTC. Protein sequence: CASSLQGDPYGYTF.

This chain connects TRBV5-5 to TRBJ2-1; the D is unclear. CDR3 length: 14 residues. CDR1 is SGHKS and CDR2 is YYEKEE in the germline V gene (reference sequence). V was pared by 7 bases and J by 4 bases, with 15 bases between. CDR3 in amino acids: CASFGGLFYNEQFF. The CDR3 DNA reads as TGTGCCAGCTTTGGCGGCCTTTTTTACAATGAGCAGTTCTTC.

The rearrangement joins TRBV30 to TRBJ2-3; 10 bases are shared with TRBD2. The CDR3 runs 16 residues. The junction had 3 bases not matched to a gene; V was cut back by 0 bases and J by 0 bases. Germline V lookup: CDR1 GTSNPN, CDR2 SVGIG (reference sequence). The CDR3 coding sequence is TGTGCCTGGAGTGTACCTAGCGGGAGTAGCACAGATACGCAGTATTTT. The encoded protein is CAWSVPSGSSTDTQYF.

The DNA for the CDR3 is TGTGCCAGCAGCACTACTTCCCGGGACAGGGCGTATTACGAGCAGTACTTC. It codes for CASSTTSRDRAYYEQYF. This rearrangement joins TRBV7-8 to TRBJ2-7; 9 nucleotides match TRBD1. V lost 5 bases, J lost 4 bases, and 15 bases stayed unmatched. The CDR3 loop spans 17 amino acids. Germline values: CDR1 SGHVS, CDR2 FQNEAQ.

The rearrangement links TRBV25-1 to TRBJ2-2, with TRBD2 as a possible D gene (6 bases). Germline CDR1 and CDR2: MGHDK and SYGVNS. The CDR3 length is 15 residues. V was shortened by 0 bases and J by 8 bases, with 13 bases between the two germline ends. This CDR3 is CASSEYKGGIGELFF. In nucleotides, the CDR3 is TGTGCCAGCAGTGAATATAAGGGCGGGATTGGGGAGCTGTTTTTT.

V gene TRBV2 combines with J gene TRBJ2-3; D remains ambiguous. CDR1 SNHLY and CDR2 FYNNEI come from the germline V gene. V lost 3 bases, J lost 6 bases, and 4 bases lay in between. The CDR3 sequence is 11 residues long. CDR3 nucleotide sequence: TGTGCCAGCAGTGAGTATGATACGCAGTATTTT. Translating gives CASSEYDTQYF.